This T cell receptor beta chain was recorded in a study of T cell responses to AZD1222 COVID-19 vaccine. Findings and caveats of the study: There were vaccine-associated CD4 TCRs across spike, dominant at 160-218 and 743-854. Among the donors, most were white British and more were female, and clonal diversity was possibly underestimated. It was only six AZD1222 recipients who were seropositive at baseline. After the peak T cell response, and only then, were repertoires sampled.

Per the germline V gene, CDR1 is SGHNT and CDR2 is YYREEE (reference sequence). CDR3 length: 14 amino acids. The trim removed 4 bases at V and 6 bases at J, leaving 7 bases unmatched. TCRdb keeps only in-frame clones here, not all; method: immunoSEQ multiplex PCR. The data contain 70,000 to 80,000 clones, roughly 90% of them singletons. With regard to this clone: The antigen is not known.

The chain has TRBV5-4 and TRBJ2-7, with TRBD1 identical over 10 bases. The sequencing used peripheral blood, collected on day 0 of AZD1222 vaccination. The receptor was isolated from an adult in good health. The CDR3 DNA reads as TGTGCCAGCAGCGGCGACAGGGGGCGTGGCGAGCAGTACTTC. It is translated as CASSGDRGRGEQYF.